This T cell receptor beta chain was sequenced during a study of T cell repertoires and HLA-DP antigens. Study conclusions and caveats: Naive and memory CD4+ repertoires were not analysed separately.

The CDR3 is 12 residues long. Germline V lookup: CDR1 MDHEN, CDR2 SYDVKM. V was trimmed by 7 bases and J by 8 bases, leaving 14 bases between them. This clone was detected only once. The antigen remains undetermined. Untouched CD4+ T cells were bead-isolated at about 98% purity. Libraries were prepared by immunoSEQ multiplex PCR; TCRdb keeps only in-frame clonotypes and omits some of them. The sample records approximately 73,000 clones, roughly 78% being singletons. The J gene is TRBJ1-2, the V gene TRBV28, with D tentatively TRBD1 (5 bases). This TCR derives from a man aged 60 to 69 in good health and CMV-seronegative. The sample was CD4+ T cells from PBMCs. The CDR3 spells CASTDLGHGYTF. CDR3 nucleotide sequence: TGTGCCAGCACCGATTTGGGGCACGGCTACACCTTC.